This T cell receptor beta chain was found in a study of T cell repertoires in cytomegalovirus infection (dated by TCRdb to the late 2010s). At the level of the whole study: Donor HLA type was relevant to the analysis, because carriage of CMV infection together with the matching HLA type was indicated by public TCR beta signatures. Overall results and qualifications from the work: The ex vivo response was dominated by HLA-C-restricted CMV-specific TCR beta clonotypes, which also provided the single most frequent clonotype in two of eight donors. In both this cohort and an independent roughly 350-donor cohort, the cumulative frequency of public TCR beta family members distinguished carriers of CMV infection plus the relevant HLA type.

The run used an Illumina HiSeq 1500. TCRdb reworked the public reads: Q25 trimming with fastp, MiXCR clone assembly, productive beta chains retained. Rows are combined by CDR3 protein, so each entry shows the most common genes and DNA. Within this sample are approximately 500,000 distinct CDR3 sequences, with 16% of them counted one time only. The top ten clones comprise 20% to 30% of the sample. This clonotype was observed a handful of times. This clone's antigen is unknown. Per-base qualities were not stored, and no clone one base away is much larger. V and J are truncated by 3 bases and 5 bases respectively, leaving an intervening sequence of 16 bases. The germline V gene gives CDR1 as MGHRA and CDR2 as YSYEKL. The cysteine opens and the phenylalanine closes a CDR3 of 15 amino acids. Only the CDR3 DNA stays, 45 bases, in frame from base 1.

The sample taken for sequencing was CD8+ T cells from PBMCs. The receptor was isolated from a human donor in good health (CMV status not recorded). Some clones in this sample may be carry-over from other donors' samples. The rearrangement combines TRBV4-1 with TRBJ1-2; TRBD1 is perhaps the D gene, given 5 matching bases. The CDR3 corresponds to CASSQGKGLPYGYTF. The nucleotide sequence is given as TGCGCCAGCAGCCAGGGGAAGGGACTGCCTTATGGCTACACCTTC.